These 19 T cell receptor beta chains share one sample of origin, sequenced in a study of beta chain features in type 1 diabetes. Sequenced material consisted of expressed TCRB transcripts (all of the isolated RNA was reverse transcribed). Profiled with immunoSEQ multiplex PCR; TCRdb holds only in-frame clones, not every one. The sample records approximately 200,000 clones, 9.6% being singletons. Sequencing was done on a sample of naive CD4+ T cells from blood. Receptors were obtained from a woman under 30 in good health.

This chain links TRBV7-6 with TRBJ1-2; D gene unclear. Germline V gene sequence: CDR1 SGHVS, CDR2 FNYEAQ. V lost 0 bases and J 2 bases, leaving 10 bases between the germline ends. The CDR3 sequence is 15 residues long. The CDR3 DNA reads as TGTGCCAGCAGCTTAGCATCGGGAGGAAACTATGGCTACACCTTC. Protein product: CASSLASGGNYGYTF.

This clone was counted only a few times. Other DNA sequences of this sample code for an identical CDR3. The chain recombines TRBV9 with TRBJ1-2, with 8 bases matching TRBD1. With V trimmed by 4 bases and J by 1 base, 3 bases remained unmatched. This CDR3 spans 14 amino acids. Looked up from germline, CDR1 is SGDLS and CDR2 is YYNGEE. CDR3 nucleotides: TGTGCCAGCAGCCCCGGACAGGGTAACTATGGCTACACCTTC. Amino acid sequence: CASSPGQGNYGYTF.

The chain recombines TRBV6-1 with TRBJ2-2, with 9 nucleotides matching TRBD1. CDR1 MNHNS and CDR2 SASEGT come from the germline V gene. The CDR3 is made up of 16 amino acids. Germline trimming cut 4 bases from V and 2 bases from J; bases unmatched to any gene: 5. The CDR3 nucleotides are TGTGCCAGCAGTGGAGGGGGACAGGGAAACACCGGGGAGCTGTTTTTT. Translation gives CASSGGGQGNTGELFF.

The rearrangement joins TRBV18 to TRBJ1-5; D not resolved. This CDR3 contains 14 residues. V was clipped by 0 bases and J by 5 bases, with 8 bases between them. CDR1 KGHSH and CDR2 LQKENI come from the germline V gene. CDR3 amino acids: CASSPPQDYQPQHF. Written as DNA, the CDR3 is TGTGCCAGCTCACCACCCCAGGATTATCAGCCCCAGCATTTT.

V usage is TRBV9 and J usage is TRBJ1-3; no clear D. The CDR3 contains 12 residues. From germline, CDR1 is SGDLS and CDR2 YYNGEE. V lost 1 base, J lost 3 bases, and 2 bases lay in between. The CDR3 bases are TGTGCCAGCAGCGTACTTGGAAACACCATATATTTT. Translation gives CASSVLGNTIYF.

The sample holds a few counts of this clone. This chain links TRBV9 with TRBJ1-5, with D perhaps TRBD1 (6 bases). V lost 0 bases and J lost 3, with 7 bases in between. The germline V gene has CDR1 SGDLS and CDR2 YYNGEE. CDR3 size: 14 residues. CDR3 residues: CASSVGQVNQPQHF. The CDR3 DNA follows: TGTGCCAGCAGCGTAGGACAGGTCAATCAGCCCCAGCATTTT.

This clone occurred a few times. The chain combines TRBV6-1 with TRBJ1-2; the match to TRBD1 covers 7 bases. Losses at the gene ends were 4 bases for V and 4 bases for J; bases not matched to a gene: 9. Germline V lookup: CDR1 MNHNS, CDR2 SASEGT. This CDR3 comprises 15 residues. CDR3 sequence: CASSAQPSGGYGYTF. CDR3 sequence (DNA): TGTGCCAGCAGTGCTCAGCCGTCAGGGGGCTATGGCTACACCTTC.

This clone was detected only a few times. The V and J genes are TRBV13 and TRBJ1-1; a weak D match, TRBD1 (5 bases). The CDR3 contains 13 residues. The ends were cut back, 3 bases at V and 5 bases at J, with 10 bases in the middle. Germline V gene lookup returns CDR1 PRHDT and CDR2 FYEKMQ (reference sequence). The CDR3 DNA reads as TGTGCCAGCAGCTTTGGGGGGGGGACTGAAGCTTTCTTT. Translation: CASSFGGGTEAFF.

The rearrangement links TRBV7-2 to TRBJ2-5, with 7 bases lining up with TRBD1. The CDR3 runs to 14 residues. Unmatched junction bases numbered 3, after V lost 4 bases and J lost 1 base. CDR1 and CDR2 from the germline V gene are SGHTA and FQGNSA. DNA of the CDR3: TGTGCCAGCAGCTGGGACAGATCCCAAGAGACCCAGTACTTC. Its translation: CASSWDRSQETQYF. Together with reference TRBV7-2 and TRBJ2-5, the CDR3 gives the full variable domain: GAGVSQSPSNKVTEKGKDVELRCDPISGHTALYWYRQSLGQGLEFLIYFQGNSAPDKSGLPSDRFSAERTGGSVSTLTIQRTQQEDSAVYLCASSWDRSQETQYFGPGTRLLVL.

This clone was picked up a small number of times. This chain joins TRBV7-9 and TRBJ2-7; 8 nucleotides agree with TRBD2. Germline lookup yields CDR1 SEHNR and CDR2 FQNEAQ (reference sequence). The junction had 4 bases not matched to a gene; V was cut back by 4 bases and J by 5 bases. The CDR3 totals 13 residues. In nucleotides, the CDR3 is TGTGCCAGCAGCTCCAGCGGGGGCAACGAGCAGTACTTC. It codes for CASSSSGGNEQYF.

This clone turned up a few times. The chain combines TRBV30 with TRBJ1-2, with TRBD1 matching over 10 bases. Germline CDR1 is GTSNPN and CDR2 is SVGIG (reference sequence). Germline trimming cut 0 bases from V and 2 bases from J; bases unmatched to any gene: 9. The CDR3 runs to 17 residues. The CDR3 sequence is CAWSVPGTGVMNYGYTF. The DNA for the CDR3 is TGTGCCTGGAGTGTACCTGGGACAGGGGTGATGAACTATGGCTACACCTTC.

This clone was picked up many times. The V and J genes are TRBV7-3 and TRBJ2-1, with TRBD2 matching 7 bases. The J segment lost 0 bases and the V segment lost 8 bases, leaving 4 bases of the junction unmatched. Germline CDR1 SGHTA, CDR2 FQGTGA. There are 14 residues in the CDR3. CDR3: CASGRDFSYNEQFF. The DNA for the CDR3 is TGTGCCAGCGGGAGGGACTTCTCCTACAATGAGCAGTTCTTC.

As concerns this clone: The sample carries other DNA sequences with the same CDR3. V gene TRBV2 combines with J gene TRBJ1-2; TRBD1 might be the D (6 bases). The CDR3 loop spans 12 amino acids. V lost 3 bases and J 5 bases, leaving 7 bases between the germline ends. Germline CDR1 reads SNHLY; CDR2 reads FYNNEI. CDR3 sequence reads: CASSETGYGYTF. The DNA of the CDR3 is TGTGCCAGCAGTGAGACAGGATATGGCTACACCTTC.

In this sample, this clone turned up a few times. This rearrangement joins TRBV5-1 to TRBJ2-3; tentatively, D is TRBD2 (5 bases). The CDR3 spans 12 residues. Per the germline V gene, CDR1 is SGHRS and CDR2 is YFSETQ. V dropped 5 bases and J dropped 1 base, with 5 bases sitting between them. The CDR3 bases are TGCGCCAGCAGGGAGGGCACAGATACGCAGTATTTT. Translated, it gives CASREGTDTQYF.

V is TRBV19 and J is TRBJ2-5; D gene ambiguous. The CDR3 has 13 amino acids. Germline-derived CDR1 and CDR2 are LNHDA and SQIVND (reference sequence). V gave up 5 bases and J gave up 2 bases, with 9 bases separating them. This CDR3 is CASSRRIQETQYF. Here the CDR3 DNA reads TGTGCCAGTAGTCGGCGGATTCAAGAGACCCAGTACTTC.

This chain joins TRBV5-1 and TRBJ1-1, with unresolved D. The CDR3 contains 14 residues. Trimming pared 0 bases from V and 7 bases from J, leaving 13 bases between. The V gene's germline CDR1 is SGHRS and CDR2 YFSETQ. The CDR3 is CASSLEAGAGEAFF. CDR3 sequence (DNA): TGCGCCAGCAGCTTGGAGGCAGGTGCTGGTGAAGCTTTCTTT.

This clone was seen more than once but under ten times. The genes are TRBV6-1 and TRBJ2-3, with 9 bases aligning to TRBD2. This CDR3 contains 14 residues. CDR1 is MNHNS, CDR2 SASEGT, per germline. V shed 7 bases and J 2 bases; nucleotides not matched to a gene: 4. The chain's CDR3 is CASTLAGFTDTQYF. The CDR3 DNA is TGTGCCAGCACCCTAGCGGGGTTCACAGATACGCAGTATTTT.

In its sample, this clone was seen a few times. This sequence joins TRBV30 and TRBJ2-1; 9 positions match TRBD2. This CDR3 is 15 amino acids long. The V gene end was trimmed by 4 bases and the J gene end by 0 bases; junction bases not matched to a gene: 4. Germline V CDR1 and CDR2: GTSNPN, SVGIG (reference sequence). The CDR3 here is CAWTSGTSSYNEQFF. In nucleotides, the CDR3 is TGTGCCTGGACTAGCGGGACCAGCTCCTACAATGAGCAGTTCTTC.

This chain connects TRBV7-9 to TRBJ1-1; no reliable D call. Germline V lookup: CDR1 SEHNR, CDR2 FQNEAQ (reference sequence). Trimming removed 7 bases at V and 0 bases at J, with 12 bases between. This CDR3 region has 14 residues. CDR3 sequence reads: CASTTQRVNTEAFF. CDR3 in DNA: TGTGCCAGCACTACTCAGAGGGTGAACACTGAAGCTTTCTTT.